This T cell receptor (beta chain) emerged from a study of cytomegalovirus exposure and HLA in healthy donors. Findings and limits, study-wide: It was shown in a later analysis that HLA-associated TCR beta chains were more clonally expanded than other, equally common chains.

Note on this clone: The antigen remains undetermined.

PCR involved 60 Vbeta and 13 Jbeta primers. Assay: immunoSEQ multiplex PCR; the TCRdb copy retains only in-frame clones and omits some. Of roughly 170,000 clones listed, around 78% are singletons. This TCR was sampled from a female donor in good health and CMV-seronegative. Sequencing was performed on PBMCs.

CDR3 DNA sequence: TGTGCCAGCAGTCCACAGGGGGCCAATCAGCCCCAGCATTTT. Its protein product is CASSPQGANQPQHF. The chain couples TRBV27 to TRBJ1-5, with TRBD1 matching over 9 bases. The trim removed 5 bases at V and 3 bases at J, leaving 2 bases unmatched. The CDR3 consists of 14 residues. Germline lookup yields CDR1 MNHEY and CDR2 SMNVEV (reference sequence).